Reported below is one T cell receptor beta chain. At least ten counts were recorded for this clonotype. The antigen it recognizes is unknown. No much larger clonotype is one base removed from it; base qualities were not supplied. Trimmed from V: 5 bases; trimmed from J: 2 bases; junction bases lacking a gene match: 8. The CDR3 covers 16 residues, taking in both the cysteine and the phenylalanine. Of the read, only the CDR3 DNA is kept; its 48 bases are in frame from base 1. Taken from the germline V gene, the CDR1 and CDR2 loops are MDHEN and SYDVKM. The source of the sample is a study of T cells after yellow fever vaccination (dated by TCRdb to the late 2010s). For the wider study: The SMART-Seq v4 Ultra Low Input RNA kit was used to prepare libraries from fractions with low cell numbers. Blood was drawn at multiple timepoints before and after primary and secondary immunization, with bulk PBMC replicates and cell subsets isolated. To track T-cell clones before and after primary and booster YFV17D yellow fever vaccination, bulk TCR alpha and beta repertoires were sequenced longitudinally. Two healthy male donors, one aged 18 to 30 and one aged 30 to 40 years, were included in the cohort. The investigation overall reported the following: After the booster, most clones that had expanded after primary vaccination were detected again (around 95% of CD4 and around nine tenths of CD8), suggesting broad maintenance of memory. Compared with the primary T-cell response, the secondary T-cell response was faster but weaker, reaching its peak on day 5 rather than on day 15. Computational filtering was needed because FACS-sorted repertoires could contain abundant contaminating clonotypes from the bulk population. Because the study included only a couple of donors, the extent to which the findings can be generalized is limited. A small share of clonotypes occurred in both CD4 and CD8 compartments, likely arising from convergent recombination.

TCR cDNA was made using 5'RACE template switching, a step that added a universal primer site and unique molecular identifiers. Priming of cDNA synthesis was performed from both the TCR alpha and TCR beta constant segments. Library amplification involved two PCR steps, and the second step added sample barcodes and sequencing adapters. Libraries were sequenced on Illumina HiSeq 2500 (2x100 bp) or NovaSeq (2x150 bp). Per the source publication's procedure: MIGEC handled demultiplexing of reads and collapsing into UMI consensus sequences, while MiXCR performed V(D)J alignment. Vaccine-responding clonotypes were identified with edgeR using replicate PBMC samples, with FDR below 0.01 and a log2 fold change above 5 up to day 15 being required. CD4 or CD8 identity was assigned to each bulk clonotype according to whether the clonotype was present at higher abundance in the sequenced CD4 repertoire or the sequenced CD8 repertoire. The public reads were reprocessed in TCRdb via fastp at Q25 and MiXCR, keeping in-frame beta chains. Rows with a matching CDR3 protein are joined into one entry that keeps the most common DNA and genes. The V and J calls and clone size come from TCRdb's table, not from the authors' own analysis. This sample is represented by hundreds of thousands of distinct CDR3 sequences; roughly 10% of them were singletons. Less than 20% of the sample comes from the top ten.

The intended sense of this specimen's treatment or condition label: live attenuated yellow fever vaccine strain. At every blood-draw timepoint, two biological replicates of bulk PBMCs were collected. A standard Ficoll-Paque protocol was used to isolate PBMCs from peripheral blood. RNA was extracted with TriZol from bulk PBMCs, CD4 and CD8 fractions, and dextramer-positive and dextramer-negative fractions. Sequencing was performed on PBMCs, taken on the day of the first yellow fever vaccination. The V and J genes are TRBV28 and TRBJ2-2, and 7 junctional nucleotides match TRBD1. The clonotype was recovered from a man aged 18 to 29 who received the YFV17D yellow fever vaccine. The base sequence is TGTGCCAGCAGTCTCCCAGGGGACAGCAACACCGGGGAGCTGTTTTTT. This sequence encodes CASSLPGDSNTGELFF.